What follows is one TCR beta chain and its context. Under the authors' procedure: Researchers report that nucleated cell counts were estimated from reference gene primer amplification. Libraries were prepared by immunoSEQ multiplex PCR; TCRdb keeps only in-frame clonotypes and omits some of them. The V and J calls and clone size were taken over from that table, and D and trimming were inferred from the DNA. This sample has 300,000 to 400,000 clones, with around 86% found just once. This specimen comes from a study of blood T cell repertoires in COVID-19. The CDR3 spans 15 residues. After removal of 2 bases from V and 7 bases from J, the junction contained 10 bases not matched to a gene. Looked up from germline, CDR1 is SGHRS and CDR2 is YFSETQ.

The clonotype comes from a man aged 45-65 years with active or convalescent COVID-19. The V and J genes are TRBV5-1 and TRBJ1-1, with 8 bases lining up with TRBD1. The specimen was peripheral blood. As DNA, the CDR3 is TGCGCCAGCAGCTTATTAGGACAGGGAAACGTTGAAGCTTTCTTT. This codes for CASSLLGQGNVEAFF.